Sequencing of this T cell receptor (beta chain) was carried out in a study of cytomegalovirus exposure and HLA in healthy donors (dated by TCRdb to about 2017). Background on the whole study: According to an earlier analysis of several hundred of the donors, about 179 million T cells yielded 100 million or so unique TCR beta sequences and around 280 Gb of sequence data. Genome-wide SNP genotypes for about three fifths of the roughly 700 donors were used in a later genetic analysis, which treated that subset as a discovery cohort. About 300 gigabases of sequencing data and 80 million or so unique TCR sequences were included in an early release covering several hundred HLA-typed donors. Of the 300 to 400 genotyped donors, over 65% fell in the genetic ancestry cluster associated with self-reported Caucasian donors. Donor age, sex, ethnicity and CMV serostatus were compiled alongside the repertoire data. The study aimed to test whether cataloging public T cell receptors could reveal signatures of past pathogen exposure. To predict cytomegalovirus infection status, the study brought together high-throughput TCR immunosequencing, statistical association of individual TCRs with disease status, and machine learning. Along with the roughly 670-subject first cohort, a separate validation cohort of about 110 different subjects was used. All discovery cohort repertoires had been generated on a single sequencing platform. A later analysis re-analyzed previously published TCR beta repertoires from 550 to 700 donors and added high-resolution HLA genotyping to study TCR occurrence patterns. In the later analysis, no new phenotypic data were used to find candidate immune exposures; instead, reliance was placed on TCR beta sequences and their occurrence across donors. Both class I and class II loci were covered by HLA typing, at four-digit resolution. The T cell repertoires of around 730 subjects were profiled by immunosequencing and related to cytomegalovirus serostatus. Typing coverage differed by locus: A, B, C, DRB1 and DQB1 were typed in roughly 629-630 donors, DQA1 in roughly 510, DPA1 in some 600, and DPB1 in 450 to 480. Because of strong linkage in the cohort, a few DR-DQ haplotypes were treated as single units for association and clustering. In an earlier analysis of several hundred of the donors, high-throughput TCR beta sequencing was used to judge whether each TCR beta V gene segment behaved as functional or pseudogenic. Among roughly 400 genotyped donors of the cohort, an average of approximately 240,000 unique TCR beta nucleotide sequences was sequenced per donor, of which about 19% were non-productive.

The paper's findings and limits, for the study overall: Most TCR sequences were seen in very few donors, while some public TCRs were found in many individuals. The classifier was reported to diagnose cytomegalovirus status with high specificity and sensitivity in both the original and validation cohorts. A later analysis found that most CMV-associated TCR beta chains appeared HLA-restricted, with HLA associations seemingly driven largely by CMV exposure. In this cohort, only TCR beta chains were sequenced, and detectable features were limited by the absence of alpha or paired-chain data. In vitro tests confirmed that a few of the cytomegalovirus-associated TCR beta chains recognize cytomegalovirus antigens. In a later analysis, several top co-occurrence clusters were reported to appear linked to parvovirus B19, influenza, CMV and Epstein-Barr virus. It was suggested by the authors that the approach could potentially be generalized to other disease states and immunological phenotypes. In a later analysis, the rate of TCR association differed among HLA loci, with DRB1 alleles having the most associated TCRs and HLA-C alleles having the fewest. HLA typing was unavailable for some donors at each locus, so association tests used only the typed subset. The earlier analysis of some 560 of the donors excluded roughly 16 rarely observed V segments, including chromosome 9 orphons, because counts were too low. In a later analysis, HLA-associated TCR beta chains were found to be more clonally expanded and to have lower generation probabilities than equally common non-associated chains. The study gave a list of about 150 TCR beta chains associated with cytomegalovirus. When HLA alleles, especially DR and DQ, strongly co-occurred, TCR associations were difficult to assign to individual alleles. Immune exposure information for the cohort was limited to CMV serostatus. The presence/absence analyses assumed that sequencing depth was roughly uniform across donors, and that assumption may not be true. A further reported finding was that TCR beta sequences accurately predicted the HLA-A and HLA-B alleles for most subjects in the first cohort. A later analysis associated approximately 17,000 TCR beta sequences with specific HLA alleles at a false discovery rate of 0.05. Linkage disequilibrium might explain the correlated functional status among segregating V segments, but an unknown experimental factor could not be excluded. Because the 87-base-pair reads could not distinguish some IMGT-functional V segments, including TRBV6-2 and TRBV6-3, those segments were excluded. A cluster of highly shared sequence variants was judged likely to represent a technical artifact of the sequencing pipeline. In a later genetic analysis, a missense DCLRE1C variant was associated with V-gene and J-gene trimming of TCR beta chains, and the association was replicated in an independent cohort. According to a later genetic analysis, donors in an Asian-associated ancestry cluster had fewer N-insertions in productive TCRs than the roughly 670-donor mean. Broadly in line with IMGT annotations, most TCR beta V segments showed up in productive rearrangements about 87% or about 30% of the time in an earlier analysis of under 700 of the donors.

The CDR3 has 11 amino acids, counting the end cysteine and phenylalanine. Only the CDR3 DNA is retained, 33 bases long and in frame from the first base. In the germline V gene, CDR1 corresponds to KGHSH and CDR2 to LQKENI. Between the V and J ends, shortened by 3 bases and 8 bases respectively, the junction contains 7 bases. On this clone: The antigen it binds to is not known. No clone much larger than this one lies a single base away; base qualities are absent.

The cohort was made up of 666 healthy bone marrow donors. Cohort members were all nominally healthy when sampled, although unrecorded immune exposures were likely present. The donor was CMV seropositive and belonged to the group of 270 or so seropositive cohort members. Every donor gave a peripheral blood sample, and the peripheral blood mononuclear cells from that sample were used for TCR beta sequencing. The Qiagen DNeasy Blood Extraction Kit was used to extract genomic DNA from the blood cell samples. The library was obtained by the immunoSEQ multiplex PCR assay. For the multiplex PCR, a mixture combining 60 forward primers for TCR Vbeta segments and 13 reverse primers for TCR Jbeta segments was used. The CDR3 region of rearranged TCR beta genes was amplified from genomic DNA by a multiplex PCR assay. Amplified TCR beta libraries were sequenced as 87-base-pair reads on the Illumina HiSeq System. Per the authors' processing: A later analysis tallied tens of millions of unique TCR beta chains across the 650 to 750 repertoires, and some 10 million of those chains were shared by two or more donors. To remove PCR and sequencing errors, raw reads were error-corrected and collapsed into unique sequences using a nearest-neighbor algorithm that merged closely related sequences. CDR3 sequences were aligned to IMGT reference sequences to assign V, D and J gene segments. For a sequence to be retained, at least a six-nucleotide match to both a V gene segment and a J gene segment was required. Rearrangements were called productive when the CDR3 lacked stop codons and stayed in frame with V and J; all others were non-productive. CDR3 was defined by IMGT convention, running from the second conserved V-encoded cysteine to the conserved J-encoded phenylalanine. Sequences without an unambiguous match to a single V gene segment were excluded from the earlier analysis of 500 to 700 of the donors. An earlier analysis of some 610 of the donors called V segments functional above 56.7% productive rearrangements and segregating when the between-donor standard deviation exceeded 5%. A statistical classification framework was built for diagnosing cytomegalovirus status from the catalog of TCR beta chain sequences. In a later analysis, TCR nucleotide sequences were compared against IMGT/GENE-DB human TR gene sequences so that V and J genes could be assigned. A later analysis assigned CDR3 sequences and most-parsimonious VDJ recombination scenarios with the TCRdist pipeline. In a later analysis, each TCR beta chain was defined by its CDR3 amino acid sequence together with its V-gene family, and reads without a unique V-gene family were excluded. As a way to deal with suspected cross-contamination and a sequencing artifact, a later analysis dropped 500 to 700 nucleotide sequences that were highly shared and had low generation probability. A later analysis calculated a clonal expansion index for each public chain from normalized within-repertoire ranks of inferred template counts. Generation probabilities in a later analysis came from a VDJ recombination model fitted to out-of-frame rearrangements, and those results were checked against IGoR. In a later analysis, TCR-TCR, TCR-HLA and TCR-CMV co-occurrence was scored with hypergeometric tests, and a repertoire-size bias correction was applied to TCR pairs. A later analysis estimated false discovery rates by permuting HLA or CMV assignments 20 times. In a later analysis, co-occurring TCRs were grouped with DBSCAN, and TCRdist sequence similarity was added when clustering was performed within HLA-allele-positive subsets. For co-occurrence clustering, repertoires with fewer than 30,000 or more than 120,000 public chains were excluded, along with 4 to 6 repertoires with anomalous nucleotide sharing. Not all clones reach the TCRdb copy of this immuneACCESS table, which keeps in-frame sequences only. Checked studies attribute under half of the gap to unresolved V genes and leave the rest unexplained. The D gene and trimming were derived from the DNA, and the V and J assignments and clone size from that table. This sample lists 60,000 to 65,000 clones; around 68% were detected once. Roughly 25% of the sample comes from the top ten.

This clonotype was sampled from a man aged 50-60 years in good health and CMV-seropositive. The sequence links TRBV18 to TRBJ1-2; there is no confident call for the D gene. Sequencing was performed on PBMCs. The CDR3 reads as follows: CASSPRQGYTF. The base sequence is TGTGCCAGCTCACCGAGGCAGGGCTACACCTTC.